This T cell receptor beta chain was documented in a study of shared clonotypes between healthy human individuals. To note about this clone: The antigen is not known.

The V and J ends lost 2 bases and 4 bases, in that order; junction bases with no gene match: 9. CDR3 length equals 16 residues. Germline CDR1 reads MNHGY; CDR2 reads SAAAGT. Produced via immunoSEQ multiplex PCR; TCRdb's table is partial and in-frame only. The sample yields some 2.3 million clones, 90% to 95% seen once. Study-wide points: Generation probability values for non-shared clonotypes were lower than those for clonotypes shared by all four donors. Naive CD4 clonotypes overlapped across a handful of donors at approximately 4.5%. Rarefaction showed that sequencing of sorted subsets was incomplete (despite large depth).

This TCR was sampled from a man aged 18 to 35 in good health. Some clones in this sample may be carry-over from other donors' samples. The chain recombines TRBV6-8 with TRBJ2-7; 9 nucleotides align to TRBD2. The sample comprised naive CD4+ T cells from PBMCs. The subset is: CD45RA+ positively selected. CDR3 region: CASSYPPTSGSYEQYF. CDR3 nucleotides: TGTGCCAGCAGTTACCCACCGACTAGCGGCAGTTACGAGCAGTACTTC.